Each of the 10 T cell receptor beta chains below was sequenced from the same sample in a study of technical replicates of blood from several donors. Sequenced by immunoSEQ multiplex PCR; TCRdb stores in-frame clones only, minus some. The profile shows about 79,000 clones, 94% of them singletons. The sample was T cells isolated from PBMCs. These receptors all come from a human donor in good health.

Written as DNA, the CDR3 is TGTGCCAGCAGCCGAAATAGGGACAGCTCGAACACCGGGGAGCTGTTTTTT. Translating gives CASSRNRDSSNTGELFF. This chain joins TRBV7-3 and TRBJ2-2; TRBD1 agrees at 7 bases. V dropped 5 bases and J dropped 0; count of bases not matched to a gene: 9. This CDR3 is built from 17 residues. Germline V gene lookup returns CDR1 SGHTA and CDR2 FQGTGA. Full variable domain (outside the CDR3, taken from reference TRBV7-3 and TRBJ2-2): GAGVSQTPSNKVTEKGKYVELRCDPISGHTALYWYRQSLGQGPEFLIYFQGTGAADDSGLPNDRFFAVRPEGSVSTLKIQRTERGDSAVYLCASSRNRDSSNTGELFFGEGSRLTVL.

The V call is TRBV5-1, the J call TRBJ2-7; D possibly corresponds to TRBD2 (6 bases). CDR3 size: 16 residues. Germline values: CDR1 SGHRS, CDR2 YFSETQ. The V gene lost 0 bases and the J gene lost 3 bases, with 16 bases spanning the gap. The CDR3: CASSLAPGTSFYEQYF. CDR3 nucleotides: TGCGCCAGCAGCTTGGCCCCGGGGACTTCGTTCTACGAGCAGTACTTC.

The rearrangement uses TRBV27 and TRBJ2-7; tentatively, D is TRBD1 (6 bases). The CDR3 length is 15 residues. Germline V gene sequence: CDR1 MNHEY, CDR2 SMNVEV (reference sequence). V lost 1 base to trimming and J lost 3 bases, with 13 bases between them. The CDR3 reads CASSLYQGIIYEQYF. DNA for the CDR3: TGTGCCAGCAGTTTATACCAGGGGATCATCTACGAGCAGTACTTC.

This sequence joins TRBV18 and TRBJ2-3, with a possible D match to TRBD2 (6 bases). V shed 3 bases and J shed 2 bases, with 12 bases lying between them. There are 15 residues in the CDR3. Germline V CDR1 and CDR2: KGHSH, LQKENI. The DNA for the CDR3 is TGTGCCAGCTCACCGGGAGGACTTTCCACAGATACGCAGTATTTT. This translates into CASSPGGLSTDTQYF.

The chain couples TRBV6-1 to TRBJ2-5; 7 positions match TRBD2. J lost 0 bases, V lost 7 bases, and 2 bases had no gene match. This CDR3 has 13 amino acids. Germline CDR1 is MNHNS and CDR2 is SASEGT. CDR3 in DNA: TGTGCCAGCACTCGGGAGGACCAAGAGACCCAGTACTTC. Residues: CASTREDQETQYF.

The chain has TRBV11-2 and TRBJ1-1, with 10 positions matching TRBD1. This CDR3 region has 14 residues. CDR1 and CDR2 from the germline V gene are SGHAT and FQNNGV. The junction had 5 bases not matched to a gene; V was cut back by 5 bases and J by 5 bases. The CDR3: CASSGKGQGTEAFF. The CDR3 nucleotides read TGTGCCAGCAGCGGAAAGGGACAGGGGACTGAAGCTTTCTTT.

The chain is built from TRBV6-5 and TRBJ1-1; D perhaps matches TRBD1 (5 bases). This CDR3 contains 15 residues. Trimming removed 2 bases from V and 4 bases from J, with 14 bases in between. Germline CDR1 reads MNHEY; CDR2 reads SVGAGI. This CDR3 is CASSYDGAPSTEAFF. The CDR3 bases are TGTGCCAGCAGTTACGATGGGGCCCCGAGCACTGAAGCTTTCTTT.

CDR3 residues: CASSPPAGGQTQYF. The CDR3 DNA sequence: TGTGCCAGCAGCCCGCCAGCGGGGGGGCAGACGCAGTATTTT. J is TRBJ2-3 and V is TRBV28, with 10 bases matching TRBD2. Germline V gene data show CDR1 as MDHEN and CDR2 as SYDVKM. The CDR3 extends over 14 amino acids. V lost 6 bases, J lost 9 bases, and 9 bases stayed unmatched. The variable domain in full, completed from reference TRBV28 and TRBJ2-3, reads DVKVTQSSRYLVKRTGEKVFLECVQDMDHENMFWYRQDPGLGLRLIYFSYDVKMKEKGDIPEGYSVSREKKERFSLILESASTNQTSMYLCASSPPAGGQTQYFGPGTRLTVL.

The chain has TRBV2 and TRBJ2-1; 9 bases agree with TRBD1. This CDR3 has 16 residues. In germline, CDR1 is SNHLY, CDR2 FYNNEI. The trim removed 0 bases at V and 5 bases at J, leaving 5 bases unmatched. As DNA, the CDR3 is TGTGCCAGCAGTGAAGCGCTGGGACAGGGTAACAATGAGCAGTTCTTC. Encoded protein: CASSEALGQGNNEQFF. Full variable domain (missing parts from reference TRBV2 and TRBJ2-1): EPEVTQTPSHQVTQMGQEVILRCVPISNHLYFYWYRQILGQKVEFLVSFYNNEISEKSEIFDDQFSVERPDGSNFTLKIRSTKLEDSAMYFCASSEALGQGNNEQFFGPGTRLTVL.

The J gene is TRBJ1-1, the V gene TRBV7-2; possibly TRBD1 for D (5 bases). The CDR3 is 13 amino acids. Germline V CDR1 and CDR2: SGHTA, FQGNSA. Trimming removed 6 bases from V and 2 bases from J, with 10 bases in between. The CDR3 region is CASSRQLNTEAFF. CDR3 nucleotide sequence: TGTGCCAGCAGTAGACAGCTTAACACTGAAGCTTTCTTT. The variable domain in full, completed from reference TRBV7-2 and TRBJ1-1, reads GAGVSQSPSNKVTEKGKDVELRCDPISGHTALYWYRQSLGQGLEFLIYFQGNSAPDKSGLPSDRFSAERTGGSVSTLTIQRTQQEDSAVYLCASSRQLNTEAFFGQGTRLTVV.